This T cell receptor beta chain was recovered during a study of blood T cells in healthy people across ages. Findings of the study overall: Comparison with aged donors showed that long-lived donors had more naive CD4+ cells and higher diversity. Older individuals had lower TCR beta diversity per million T cells (the decline was roughly linear).

The CDR3 extends over 15 amino acids. In germline, CDR1 is SGHDT, CDR2 YYEEEE. Each sample gave at least 7 million isolated PBMCs. Primers used in a second PCR of about 7 to 12 cycles were a sample-barcoded 5' primer and a J-beta primer mix. All cDNA molecules were each tagged by a template-switch adaptor with 12 random nucleotides. TCRdb re-called the 5' RACE reads with MiXCR, one entry per CDR3 protein. The sample lists roughly 700,000 distinct CDR3 sequences, 45% to 50% seen once, with roughly 31% in the top ten. About this clonotype: As yet, its antigen is unknown. Germline is not matched at one junction end, which may reflect a read error.

Specimen: blood. This chain joins TRBV5-6 and TRBJ2-6; TRBD1 matches 8 bases. This TCR derives from a woman aged 55-70 years in good health. This CDR3 reads CARSTTGAGANVLTF. CDR3 sequence (DNA): TGTGCCCGCAGCACGACAGGGGCTGGGGCCAACGTCCTGACTTTC.